These T cell receptor beta chains were read from a single sample in a study of shared clonotypes between healthy human individuals. Generated by immunoSEQ multiplex PCR, the TCRdb table keeps only in-frame clones and is missing some. The data show roughly 1,500,000 clones, around 98% seen once. The material sequenced was naive CD4+ T cells sorted from blood. The receptors come from a man under 40 in good health. CDR3s include the opening cysteine and the closing phenylalanine or tryptophan. The D gene is left open where the match is weak. Size tells how often a clone was seen (once, few, many) or the class of an expanded clone, and some rows leave it out.

j_call v_call d_call clone_size cdr3_aa cdr3_nt
TRBJ2-7 TRBV11-2 TRBD1 once CASSSSGQGSYEQYF TGTGCCAGCAGCTCCTCGGGACAGGGGTCCTACGAGCAGTACTTC
TRBJ2-1 TRBV19 - - CASSIVSRFGNEQFF TGTGCCAGTAGTATCGTATCTAGGTTTGGGAATGAGCAGTTCTTC
TRBJ2-7 TRBV2 TRBD2 - CASSSSGSPYEQYF TGTGCCAGCAGTTCTAGCGGGAGTCCCTACGAGCAGTACTTC
TRBJ2-3 TRBV20-1 - once CSATFTDTQYF TGCAGTGCCACTTTTACAGATACGCAGTATTTT
TRBJ2-3 TRBV11-2 TRBD2 - CASTGRLAGFTDTQYF TGTGCCAGCACCGGCCGACTAGCGGGATTCACAGATACGCAGTATTTT
TRBJ2-4 TRBV30 - - CAWSAGVTWAKNIQYF TGTGCCTGGAGTGCCGGGGTAACCTGGGCCAAAAACATTCAGTACTTC
TRBJ2-7 TRBV19 - - CASRQDPQSYEQYF TGTGCCAGTAGACAGGACCCACAATCCTACGAGCAGTACTTC
TRBJ1-1 TRBV4-3 TRBD1 - CASSLQGGVSTEAFF TGCGCCAGCAGCCTGCAGGGGGGGGTGAGCACTGAAGCTTTCTTT
TRBJ2-3 TRBV2 TRBD2 - CARDTSGSGDTQYF TGTGCCAGGGATACTAGCGGGAGCGGAGATACGCAGTATTTT
TRBJ2-2 TRBV11-1 - - CASSLSAAGELFF TGTGCCAGCAGCTTAAGTGCCGCCGGGGAGCTGTTTTTT
TRBJ2-2 TRBV19 - - CASSSEYPNTGELFF TGTGCCAGTAGTTCGGAATATCCGAACACCGGGGAGCTGTTTTTT
TRBJ2-3 TRBV7-8 TRBD2 - CASSPFTAGGPTDTQYF TGTGCCAGCAGCCCCTTCACAGCGGGAGGGCCGACAGATACGCAGTATTTT
TRBJ1-5 TRBV2 - - CASRLPGRRGNQPQHF TGTGCCAGCCGTTTACCCGGACGACGGGGCAATCAGCCCCAGCATTTT
TRBJ2-1 TRBV30 TRBD1 - CAWSVRQGPYNEQFF TGTGCCTGGAGTGTACGACAGGGGCCCTACAATGAGCAGTTCTTC
TRBJ2-7 TRBV30 - - CAWSPPSQTQYF TGTGCCTGGAGTCCTCCCTCCCAGACGCAGTACTTC
TRBJ1-4 TRBV28 - - CASSSYQTGLDEKLFF TGTGCCAGCAGTTCATATCAAACAGGGTTAGATGAAAAACTGTTTTTT
TRBJ2-3 TRBV14 - - CASSAGVEQYF TGTGCCAGCAGCGCCGGGGTGGAGCAGTATTTT
TRBJ1-4 TRBV5-1 - - CASSLSGSGKLFF TGCGCCAGCAGCTTGTCTGGGAGCGGTAAACTGTTTTTT
TRBJ2-6 TRBV29-1 TRBD1 - CSVEGRGQNVLTF TGCAGCGTTGAAGGTCGGGGACAGAACGTCCTGACTTTC
TRBJ1-2 TRBV6-5 - - CTSSSDFRGYGYTF -
TRBJ2-7 TRBV7-2 - - CASSIENLSYEQYF TGTGCCAGCAGCATAGAAAATTTAAGTTACGAGCAGTACTTC
TRBJ1-2 TRBV29-1 - - CSVVRGENYGYTF TGCAGCGTTGTGAGGGGCGAAAACTATGGCTACACCTTC
TRBJ2-7 TRBV5-1 TRBD1 - CASSPQGPDRFYEQYF TGCGCCAGCAGCCCCCAAGGACCGGACAGGTTCTACGAGCAGTACTTC
TRBJ1-3 TRBV5-4 - - CASSRASSGNTIYF TGTGCCAGCAGCCGCGCGAGCTCTGGAAACACCATATATTTT
TRBJ2-7 TRBV10-3 - - CAIGQQDKGGNEQYF TGTGCCATTGGACAACAAGATAAGGGCGGGAACGAGCAGTACTTC
TRBJ2-7 TRBV7-2 - - CASSLEIGRVEQYF TGTGCCAGCAGCTTAGAGATCGGGCGTGTCGAGCAGTACTTC
TRBJ2-7 TRBV5-5 TRBD2 once CASSRSSLAGESYEQYF TGTGCCAGCAGCCGGTCCTCACTAGCGGGAGAATCCTACGAGCAGTACTTC
TRBJ2-5 TRBV5-3 - - CARSAGLKRRTQYF TGTGCCAGAAGCGCAGGACTGAAAAGACGGACCCAGTACTTC
TRBJ2-2 TRBV19 - - CATGTKLSGELFF TGTGCTACGGGGACCAAGTTGTCCGGGGAGCTGTTTTTT
TRBJ2-5 TRBV5-1 TRBD2 - CASTGGLAGQETQYF TGCGCCAGCACGGGGGGACTAGCGGGCCAAGAGACCCAGTACTTC
TRBJ1-5 TRBV2 - - CASGAEVWPQHF TGTGCCAGCGGGGCCGAGGTATGGCCCCAGCATTTT
TRBJ2-1 TRBV2 - - CASSEASANVQFF TGTGCCAGCAGTGAAGCTTCGGCCAACGTGCAGTTCTTC
TRBJ2-3 TRBV9 - - CASSPRAVATDTQYF TGTGCCAGCAGCCCCCGGGCAGTTGCTACAGATACGCAGTATTTT
TRBJ1-2 TRBV19 - - CASRIYYGYTF TGTGCCAGTAGGATTTACTATGGCTACACCTTC
TRBJ2-4 TRBV18 - - CASSPGGGASKNIQYF TGTGCCAGCTCACCCGGCGGGGGCGCATCCAAAAACATTCAGTACTTC
TRBJ2-1 TRBV19 - - CASQGELTYNEQFF TGTGCCTCCCAGGGTGAATTGACCTACAATGAGCAGTTCTTC
TRBJ2-7 TRBV13 TRBD2 - CASSLVREGVREQYF TGTGCCAGCAGCTTAGTGCGGGAGGGGGTGCGGGAGCAGTACTTC
TRBJ2-7 TRBV13 TRBD2 - CASSFPLAGNNEQYF TGTGCCAGCAGCTTCCCACTAGCGGGTAACAACGAGCAGTACTTC
TRBJ2-3 TRBV18 - - CASSPLNVGGDTQYF TGTGCCAGCTCACCACTCAACGTCGGGGGAGATACGCAGTATTTT
TRBJ2-7 TRBV5-6 TRBD2 - CASRYRASGNYEQYF TGTGCCAGCAGATATCGCGCTAGCGGGAACTACGAGCAGTACTTC